Listed below are T cell receptor beta chains from one sample, sequenced in a study of memory CD4+ T cells and cytomegalovirus serostatus. The method was immunoSEQ multiplex PCR; TCRdb's version includes in-frame clones alone and lacks a portion of them. The table lists 40,000 to 55,000 clones, 82% of them singletons, with around 0.63% in the top ten. Material for sequencing was memory CD4+ T cells from blood. The receptors here all came from an adult in good health and CMV-seronegative. Both conserved end residues are part of each CDR3. The order of the fields is CDR3 DNA, CDR3 protein, CDR3 length, clone size, V gene, D gene, J gene. The D gene is left open where the match is weak. Size tells how often a clone was seen (once, few, many) or the class of an expanded clone, and some rows leave it out.

CDR3nt: TGTGCCAGCAGCCAAGATCTAGCCGGGTCCTACGAGCAGTACTTC
CDR3aa: CASSQDLAGSYEQYF
len: 15
abundance: -
v_gene: TRBV4-2
d_gene: -
j_gene: TRBJ2-7

CDR3nt: TGTGCCAGTAGTATTAGGATAGGAGACGGTCGAGCTAACACTGAAGCTTTCTTT
CDR3aa: CASSIRIGDGRANTEAFF
len: 18
abundance: -
v_gene: TRBV19
d_gene: -
j_gene: TRBJ1-1

CDR3nt: TGTGCCAGCAGTGGGGTCTCTTTGCGGGGCTACACCTTC
CDR3aa: CASSGVSLRGYTF
len: 13
abundance: -
v_gene: TRBV2
d_gene: -
j_gene: TRBJ1-2

CDR3nt: TGTGCCAGCAGCTCCCCGGGGAATTCGGAGACCCAGTACTTC
CDR3aa: CASSSPGNSETQYF
len: 14
abundance: -
v_gene: TRBV5-5
d_gene: -
j_gene: TRBJ2-5

CDR3nt: TGCAGCGTTGCTCTCACAGATACGCAGTATTTT
CDR3aa: CSVALTDTQYF
len: 11
abundance: few
v_gene: TRBV29-1
d_gene: -
j_gene: TRBJ2-3

CDR3nt: TGTGCCAGCACCGAGGGGACAGGGGGCTTCAATGAGCAGTTCTTC
CDR3aa: CASTEGTGGFNEQFF
len: 15
abundance: once
v_gene: TRBV2
d_gene: TRBD1
j_gene: TRBJ2-1

CDR3nt: TGCAGCGTTGTCGCTAGCGGGGGGTCAGATACGCAGTATTTT
CDR3aa: CSVVASGGSDTQYF
len: 14
abundance: few
v_gene: TRBV29-1
d_gene: TRBD2
j_gene: TRBJ2-3

CDR3nt: TGTGCCAGTAGCTCTTCTCGACAGGGCTTCGGTGAAGCTTTCTTT
CDR3aa: CASSSSRQGFGEAFF
len: 15
abundance: few
v_gene: TRBV19
d_gene: TRBD1
j_gene: TRBJ1-1

CDR3nt: TGCGCCAGCAGCATACTGACAGGGGGCTCCAACAATGAGCAGTTCTTC
CDR3aa: CASSILTGGSNNEQFF
len: 16
abundance: -
v_gene: TRBV5-1
d_gene: TRBD1
j_gene: TRBJ2-1

CDR3nt: TGCGCCAGCAGCCGGGCGGTGAACACTGAAGCTTTCTTT
CDR3aa: CASSRAVNTEAFF
len: 13
abundance: once
v_gene: TRBV4-3
d_gene: -
j_gene: TRBJ1-1

CDR3nt: TGTGCCAGCAGCCTCGGGACTATATACGAGCAGTACTTC
CDR3aa: CASSLGTIYEQYF
len: 13
abundance: -
v_gene: TRBV2
d_gene: TRBD2
j_gene: TRBJ2-7

CDR3nt: TGTGCCAGCAGCTTGGACAGGGGGCGCGGCTACACCTTC
CDR3aa: CASSLDRGRGYTF
len: 13
abundance: -
v_gene: TRBV11-3
d_gene: TRBD1
j_gene: TRBJ1-2

CDR3nt: TGTGCCAGCAGCTGGGGCAACAAAAACAGGTTCTCCTACAATGAGCAGTTCTTC
CDR3aa: CASSWGNKNRFSYNEQFF
len: 18
abundance: -
v_gene: TRBV5-6
d_gene: -
j_gene: TRBJ2-1

CDR3nt: TGTGCCAGCACCTTAGGGCCTCTGGGAGAGACCCAGTACTTC
CDR3aa: CASTLGPLGETQYF
len: 14
abundance: -
v_gene: TRBV5-6
d_gene: -
j_gene: TRBJ2-5

CDR3nt: TGTGCCAGCGGCCGCTCCTATAATTCACCCCTCCACTTT
CDR3aa: CASGRSYNSPLHF
len: 13
abundance: once
v_gene: TRBV2
d_gene: -
j_gene: TRBJ1-6

CDR3nt: TGTGCCAGCAGCTTAGAGGGTAGCTCTGGGGCCAACGTCCTGACTTTC
CDR3aa: CASSLEGSSGANVLTF
len: 16
abundance: -
v_gene: TRBV7-6
d_gene: -
j_gene: TRBJ2-6

CDR3nt: TGCGCCAGCAGCTTGGAAACCGGGACTAGCGTTTCGTACTTC
CDR3aa: CASSLETGTSVSYF
len: 14
abundance: -
v_gene: TRBV5-1
d_gene: TRBD2
j_gene: TRBJ2-5

CDR3nt: TGTGCTAGTGGTTTGGTACCCCTATTGGACAGGGACCTAAGATATGGCTACACCTTC
CDR3aa: CASGLVPLLDRDLRYGYTF
len: 19
abundance: -
v_gene: TRBV12-5
d_gene: TRBD1
j_gene: TRBJ1-2

CDR3nt: TGTGCCTGGAGATTAGCCCCGCCAACGGGACAGCCCTATGGCTACACCTTC
CDR3aa: CAWRLAPPTGQPYGYTF
len: 17
abundance: -
v_gene: TRBV30
d_gene: TRBD1
j_gene: TRBJ1-2

CDR3nt: TGTGCCAGCAGTCCGGACAGGGTCTCTGAAGCTTTCTTT
CDR3aa: CASSPDRVSEAFF
len: 13
abundance: -
v_gene: TRBV4-2
d_gene: TRBD1
j_gene: TRBJ1-1

CDR3nt: TGCGCCAGCAGCCAAGATCTAGCAGGGGCCCTCGGTACCCAGTACTTC
CDR3aa: CASSQDLAGALGTQYF
len: 16
abundance: -
v_gene: TRBV4-3
d_gene: -
j_gene: TRBJ2-5

CDR3nt: TGTGCCAGTAGTATGTTTAGGGACTCCTACGAGCAGTACTTC
CDR3aa: CASSMFRDSYEQYF
len: 14
abundance: -
v_gene: TRBV19
d_gene: -
j_gene: TRBJ2-7

CDR3nt: TGTGCCAGCAGTCCCCTTCCTCAGGGACAGTTAAGAGAGACCCAGTACTTC
CDR3aa: CASSPLPQGQLRETQYF
len: 17
abundance: -
v_gene: TRBV5-4
d_gene: TRBD1
j_gene: TRBJ2-5

CDR3nt: TGCAGCGTTGGAGGGGACGACATTCAGTACTTC
CDR3aa: CSVGGDDIQYF
len: 11
abundance: -
v_gene: TRBV29-1
d_gene: -
j_gene: TRBJ2-4

CDR3nt: TGCGCCAGCAGCCAAATGATTAGCTCCTACGAGCAGTACTTC
CDR3aa: CASSQMISSYEQYF
len: 14
abundance: -
v_gene: TRBV4-3
d_gene: -
j_gene: TRBJ2-7

CDR3nt: TGTGCCAGCAGCCCCCCGACAACGATTTACACCGGGGAGCTGTTTTTT
CDR3aa: CASSPPTTIYTGELFF
len: 16
abundance: -
v_gene: TRBV7-9
d_gene: -
j_gene: TRBJ2-2

CDR3nt: TGTGCCAGCAGCTTAGGGCTGGGAAGCCTATACGAGCAGTACTTC
CDR3aa: CASSLGLGSLYEQYF
len: 15
abundance: once
v_gene: TRBV11-1
d_gene: -
j_gene: TRBJ2-7

CDR3nt: TGTGCCAGCAGCGAGGCACCGAACACTGAAGCTTTCTTT
CDR3aa: CASSEAPNTEAFF
len: 13
abundance: -
v_gene: TRBV9
d_gene: -
j_gene: TRBJ1-1

CDR3nt: TGTGCCAGCTCACCTGGACAGAACACTGAAGCTTTCTTT
CDR3aa: CASSPGQNTEAFF
len: 13
abundance: once
v_gene: TRBV18
d_gene: -
j_gene: TRBJ1-1

CDR3nt: TGTGCCAGTAGCACACTAGCGGGGCAATCTGAGCAGTTCTTC
CDR3aa: CASSTLAGQSEQFF
len: 14
abundance: -
v_gene: TRBV19
d_gene: TRBD2
j_gene: TRBJ2-1

CDR3nt: TGTGCCAGTAGCAGAGGGGTAGGACAGGGGCATTCACCCCTCCACTTT
CDR3aa: CASSRGVGQGHSPLHF
len: 16
abundance: once
v_gene: TRBV19
d_gene: TRBD1
j_gene: TRBJ1-6

CDR3nt: TGTGCTAGCAGCCCGGAGGAGGGAACCCAGTACTTC
CDR3aa: CASSPEEGTQYF
len: 12
abundance: -
v_gene: TRBV7-7
d_gene: -
j_gene: TRBJ2-5

CDR3nt: TGTGCCAGCAGTGGGACAGGGAGAAGAAATCAGCCCCAGCATTTT
CDR3aa: CASSGTGRRNQPQHF
len: 15
abundance: -
v_gene: TRBV6-6
d_gene: TRBD1
j_gene: TRBJ1-5